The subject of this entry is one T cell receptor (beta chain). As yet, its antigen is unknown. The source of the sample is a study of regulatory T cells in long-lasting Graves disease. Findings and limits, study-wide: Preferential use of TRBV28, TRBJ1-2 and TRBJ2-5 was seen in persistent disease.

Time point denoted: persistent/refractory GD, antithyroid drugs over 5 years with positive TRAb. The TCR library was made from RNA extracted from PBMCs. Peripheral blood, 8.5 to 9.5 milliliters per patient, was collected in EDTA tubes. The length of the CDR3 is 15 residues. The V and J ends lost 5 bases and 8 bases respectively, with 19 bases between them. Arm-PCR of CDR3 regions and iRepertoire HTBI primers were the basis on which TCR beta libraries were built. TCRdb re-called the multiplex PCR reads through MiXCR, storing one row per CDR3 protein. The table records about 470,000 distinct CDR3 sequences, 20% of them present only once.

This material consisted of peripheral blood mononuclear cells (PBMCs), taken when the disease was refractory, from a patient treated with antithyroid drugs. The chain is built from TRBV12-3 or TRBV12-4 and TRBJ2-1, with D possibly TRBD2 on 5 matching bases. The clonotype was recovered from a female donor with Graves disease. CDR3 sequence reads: CASSQRASTMDEQFF. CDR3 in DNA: TGTGCCAGCAGTCAAAGGGCTAGCACTATGGATGAGCAGTTCTTC.